The 32 T cell receptor beta chains below were found in one sample sequenced in a study of T cell responses to AZD1222 COVID-19 vaccine. Clones were read by immunoSEQ multiplex PCR, and TCRdb kept only the in-frame ones, dropping some. Here the sample spans approximately 100,000 clones, roughly 90% being singletons. Material: peripheral blood, obtained on day 0 of AZD1222 vaccination. Source of these receptors: an adult in good health.

This clone was seen a few times. This chain uses TRBV2 with TRBJ2-5; D is tentatively TRBD1 or TRBD2 (5 bases each). Trimming pared 0 bases from V and 4 bases from J, leaving 9 bases between. The length of the CDR3 is 14 residues. The V gene's germline CDR1 is SNHLY and CDR2 FYNNEI. The CDR3: CASSEAPGPETQYF. The CDR3 coding sequence is TGTGCCAGCAGTGAAGCGCCGGGACCAGAGACCCAGTACTTC.

This clone showed up just a few times. The same CDR3 can be traced to other DNA sequences in this sample. The rearrangement joins TRBV29-1 to TRBJ1-1; 8 nucleotides align to TRBD1. CDR3 length equals 13 residues. Per the germline V gene, CDR1 is SQVTM and CDR2 is ANQGSEA. After removal of 3 bases from V and 5 bases from J, the junction contained 5 bases not matched to a gene. In DNA form, the CDR3 reads TGCAGCGTTGAGGCAGGGGGCTGGACTGAAGCTTTCTTT. Translation gives CSVEAGGWTEAFF.

J is TRBJ2-7 and V is TRBV4-3; TRBD1 matches at 10 bases. CDR1 is LGHNA, CDR2 YSLEER, per germline. V lost 1 base and J lost 7; bases outside the gene matches: 10. CDR3 length: 16 amino acids. CDR3 loop: CASSQGSRDRGEEQYF. The CDR3 nucleotides read TGCGCCAGCAGCCAAGGGTCCCGGGACAGGGGTGAGGAGCAGTACTTC.

The chain carries TRBV5-1 and TRBJ2-5, with TRBD2 identical over 7 bases. Germline CDR1 SGHRS, CDR2 YFSETQ. This CDR3 contains 14 residues. The junction had 4 bases not matched to a gene; V was cut back by 2 bases and J by 3 bases. The CDR3 here is CASSFGLAEETQYF. The CDR3 nucleotides are TGCGCCAGCAGCTTCGGGCTAGCGGAAGAGACCCAGTACTTC. The entire variable domain, with the rest obtained from reference TRBV5-1 and TRBJ2-5, is as follows: KAGVTQTPRYLIKTRGQQVTLSCSPISGHRSVSWYQQTPGQGLQFLFEYFSETQRNKGNFPGRFSGRQFSNSRSEMNVSTLELGDSALYLCASSFGLAEETQYFGPGTRLLVL.

This clone was found a few times. The chain is built from TRBV9 and TRBJ2-7, with TRBD2 identical over 12 bases. Germline V gene lookup returns CDR1 SGDLS and CDR2 YYNGEE. Trimming at V came to 3 bases and at J to 4 bases, leaving 5 bases not matched to a gene. This CDR3 contains 15 residues. The CDR3 reads CASSAETSGSYEQYF. The CDR3 region has the DNA TGTGCCAGCAGCGCCGAGACTAGCGGGAGTTACGAGCAGTACTTC.

DNA of the CDR3: TGCGCCAGCAGCTCAGGCGGCAGAGGTGAGCAGTTCTTC. Protein: CASSSGGRGEQFF. The chain uses TRBV5-1 and TRBJ2-1; D gene ambiguous. This CDR3 contains 13 residues. V lost 3 bases and J lost 9, with 13 bases in between. Germline CDR1 SGHRS, CDR2 YFSETQ.

This clone was seen just once. The genes are TRBV27 and TRBJ1-5; no firm D call. Trimming removed 6 bases at V and 1 base at J, with 16 bases between. This CDR3 spans 16 amino acids. The germline gives CDR1 MNHEY, CDR2 SMNVEV (reference sequence). CDR3 region: CASRSTWVRSNQPQHF. The CDR3 DNA sequence: TGTGCCAGCAGATCGACCTGGGTTAGGAGCAATCAGCCCCAGCATTTT.

This sequence joins TRBV11-2 and TRBJ1-5; D uncertain. V gave up 1 base and J gave up 1 base, with 5 bases separating them. Germline V lookup: CDR1 SGHAT, CDR2 FQNNGV. The CDR3 contains 14 residues. The CDR3 DNA sequence: TGTGCCAGCAGCTTAGGCAGGAGCAATCAGCCCCAGCATTTT. This sequence encodes CASSLGRSNQPQHF.

V usage is TRBV27 and J usage is TRBJ1-4; D may be TRBD1 (5 bases). Germline assignment: CDR1 MNHEY and CDR2 SMNVEV (reference sequence). Trimming took 5 bases from V and 2 from J, leaving 12 bases between them. The CDR3 runs to 15 residues. CDR3 coding DNA: TGTGCCAGCAGTGGGACGGGGGGGACTAATGAAAAACTGTTTTTT. Its protein is CASSGTGGTNEKLFF. Drawing the rest from reference TRBV27 and TRBJ1-4, the complete variable domain is EAQVTQNPRYLITVTGKKLTVTCSQNMNHEYMSWYRQDPGLGLRQIYYSMNVEVTDKGDVPEGYKVSRKEKRNFPLILESPSPNQTSLYFCASSGTGGTNEKLFFGSGTQLSVL.

The gene calls are TRBV28 and TRBJ2-7, with D possibly being TRBD1 or TRBD2 (5 bases each). CDR3 length equals 15 residues. Germline loops: CDR1 MDHEN, CDR2 SYDVKM. The germline V and J ends were trimmed by 6 bases and 0 bases, with 15 bases remaining between them. As DNA, the CDR3 is TGTGCCAGCAGAATCACCGAAGGGACCTCCTACGAGCAGTACTTC. Protein: CASRITEGTSYEQYF.

This rearrangement joins TRBV19 to TRBJ2-5; TRBD2 matches at 15 bases. The length of the CDR3 is 16 residues. Germline CDR1 LNHDA, CDR2 SQIVND (reference sequence). Germline trimming cut 4 bases from V and 2 bases from J; bases unmatched to any gene: 2. CDR3 sequence: CASSTGTSGRQETQYF. DNA for the CDR3: TGTGCCAGTAGTACCGGGACTAGCGGGAGGCAAGAGACCCAGTACTTC.

This clone was seen just once. The rearrangement joins TRBV10-3 to TRBJ1-2; D is uncertain. Germline values: CDR1 ENHRY, CDR2 SYGVKD. The CDR3 runs to 14 residues. V gave up 9 bases and J gave up 0 bases, with 14 bases separating them. This CDR3 reads CAIPGQSANYGYTF. As DNA, the CDR3 is TGTGCCATTCCCGGGCAGTCTGCTAACTATGGCTACACCTTC.

The chain combines TRBV27 with TRBJ1-2; D possibly corresponds to TRBD1 (6 bases). CDR3 length: 14 residues. With 3 bases removed from V and 4 bases from J, the gap between germline ends came to 12 bases. The germline V gene has CDR1 MNHEY and CDR2 SMNVEV (reference sequence). DNA for the CDR3: TGTGCCAGCAGTTTGCGGACAGAGAGCTATGGCTACACCTTC. This codes for CASSLRTESYGYTF.

This clone has just one count. This chain joins TRBV6-1 and TRBJ1-6, with D possibly TRBD1 on 5 matching bases. CDR1 is MNHNS, CDR2 SASEGT, per germline. The V end was cut by 6 bases, the J end by 5 bases, with 11 bases between. The CDR3 extends over 14 amino acids. CDR3 sequence: CASSSDTNNSPLHF. CDR3 nucleotide sequence: TGTGCCAGCAGCTCGGACACAAATAATTCACCCCTCCACTTT.

This chain uses TRBV21-1 with TRBJ2-1; the table's D call, TRBD2, has no DNA check behind it. TRBV21-1 is a recognized pseudogene. The CDR3 length is 18 residues. CDR3 amino acids: CASSKGEVAGVIYNEQFF. The CDR3 nucleotides read TGTGCCAGCAGCAAAGGAGAAGTAGCGGGGGTGATCTACAATGAGCAGTTCTTC.

This rearrangement joins TRBV25-1 to TRBJ1-1; TRBD1 is a possible D gene (6 bases). Germline V gives CDR1 MGHDK, CDR2 SYGVNS. The CDR3 covers 13 residues. The germline V and J ends were trimmed by 3 bases and 4 bases, with 9 bases remaining between them. The CDR3 region is CASSEGARTEAFF. CDR3 coding DNA: TGTGCCAGCAGTGAGGGGGCGCGCACTGAAGCTTTCTTT.

J is TRBJ1-1 and V is TRBV3-1 (or the pseudogene TRBV3-2); no clear D. V lost 2 bases to trimming and J lost 5 bases, with 15 bases between them. CDR1 is LGHDT, CDR2 YNNKEL, per germline (reference sequence). The CDR3 loop spans 15 amino acids. This CDR3 is CASSQIKGPDTEAFF. CDR3 DNA: TGTGCCAGCAGCCAAATCAAGGGCCCAGATACTGAAGCTTTCTTT.

The chain combines TRBV27 with TRBJ2-1; tentatively, D is TRBD1 (6 bases). CDR1 is MNHEY, CDR2 SMNVEV, per germline (reference sequence). The ends were cut back, 6 bases at V and 9 bases at J, with 12 bases in the middle. The CDR3 is 12 amino acids. The CDR3 nucleotides are TGTGCCAGCAGCCCCCCCAGGGGTGAGCAGTTCTTC. It is translated as CASSPPRGEQFF.

The gene calls are TRBV24-1 and TRBJ2-5; 10 bases match TRBD2. From germline, CDR1 is KGHDR and CDR2 SFDVKD. The CDR3 consists of 16 residues. The trim removed 3 bases at V and 4 bases at J, leaving 7 bases unmatched. The CDR3 is CATSDSSGGQPETQYF. CDR3 nucleotide sequence: TGTGCCACCAGTGATAGTAGCGGGGGGCAACCAGAGACCCAGTACTTC.

This chain joins TRBV11-3 and TRBJ1-1, with D possibly matching TRBD1 (6 bases). In germline, CDR1 is SGHNT, CDR2 YENEEA. With 3 bases removed from V and 4 bases from J, the gap between germline ends came to 9 bases. The CDR3 covers 13 residues. CDR3 in amino acids: CASSFQGSTEAFF. DNA of the CDR3: TGTGCCAGCAGCTTTCAGGGGTCCACTGAAGCTTTCTTT. The variable domain in full, completed from reference TRBV11-3 and TRBJ1-1, reads EAGVVQSPRYKIIEKKQPVAFWCNPISGHNTLYWYLQNLGQGPELLIRYENEEAVDDSQLPKDRFSAERLKGVDSTLKIQPAELGDSAVYLCASSFQGSTEAFFGQGTRLTVV.

This chain links TRBV6-4 with TRBJ1-2; 9 nucleotides agree with TRBD1. V shed 5 bases and J 7 bases; nucleotides not matched to a gene: 5. Per the germline V gene, CDR1 is MRHNA and CDR2 is SNTAGT. CDR3 length: 13 residues. The CDR3 bases are TGTGCCAGCAGTTCCGGGACAGGGTCTGGCTACACCTTC. Its translation: CASSSGTGSGYTF.

The V and J genes are TRBV2 and TRBJ2-7; D tentatively fits TRBD1 or TRBD2 (6 bases each). V shed 6 bases and J shed 7 bases, with 16 bases lying between them. Germline V gives CDR1 SNHLY, CDR2 FYNNEI. The length of the CDR3 is 13 residues. CDR3 region: CASSIDQGREQYF. As DNA, the CDR3 is TGTGCCAGCAGCATAGATCAGGGGAGGGAGCAGTACTTC.

V and J are TRBV9 and TRBJ1-2; tentatively, D is TRBD1 (5 bases). The germline V gene encodes CDR1 SGDLS and CDR2 YYNGEE. Between the trimmed V and J ends, which lost 2 bases and 3 bases, there was a span of 11 bases. The CDR3 totals 14 residues. CDR3: CASSVSGVHYGYTF. CDR3 nucleotides: TGTGCCAGCAGCGTGTCGGGGGTACACTATGGCTACACCTTC.

The V gene is TRBV4-2, the J gene TRBJ2-2; maybe TRBD1 (5 bases). The CDR3 extends over 14 amino acids. The V end was cut by 0 bases, the J end by 7 bases, with 9 bases between. The germline V gene encodes CDR1 LGHNA and CDR2 YNFKEQ. As DNA, the CDR3 is TGTGCCAGCAGCCAAGACAGGGTGGTCGGGGAGCTGTTTTTT. Its protein product is CASSQDRVVGELFF.

The chain employs TRBV5-8 and TRBJ2-1, with D perhaps assigned TRBD1 or TRBD2 (6 bases each). Germline V gives CDR1 SGHTS, CDR2 YDEGEE. CDR3 length: 15 amino acids. V was clipped by 0 bases and J by 2 bases, with 9 bases between them. The CDR3 protein is CASSLAGAAYNEQFF. Here the CDR3 DNA reads TGTGCCAGCAGCTTGGCGGGGGCCGCCTACAATGAGCAGTTCTTC.

V gene TRBV29-1 combines with J gene TRBJ1-1; unclear D gene. This CDR3 comprises 15 residues. V lost 1 base, J lost 1 base, and 13 bases lay in between. From germline, CDR1 is SQVTM and CDR2 ANQGSEA. CDR3 region: CSVEARAGPNTEAFF. CDR3 bases: TGCAGCGTTGAAGCTAGGGCAGGCCCGAACACTGAAGCTTTCTTT. Together with reference TRBV29-1 and TRBJ1-1, the CDR3 gives the full variable domain: SAVISQKPSRDICQRGTSLTIQCQVDSQVTMMFWYRQQPGQSLTLIATANQGSEATYESGFVIDKFPISRPNLTFSTLTVSNMSPEDSSIYLCSVEARAGPNTEAFFGQGTRLTVV.

The chain joins TRBV6-2 or TRBV6-3 to TRBJ2-7, with D possibly TRBD1 on 5 matching bases. The CDR3 sequence is 14 residues long. V dropped 4 bases and J dropped 3 bases, with 13 bases sitting between them. Per germline, CDR1 MNHEY and CDR2 SVGEGT. Here the CDR3 reads CASSSVGASYEQYF. The CDR3 region has the DNA TGTGCCAGCAGTTCGGTAGGGGCGAGCTACGAGCAGTACTTC.

The gene calls are TRBV28 and TRBJ2-7; the D gene could be TRBD1 or TRBD2 (5 bases each). Looked up from germline, CDR1 is MDHEN and CDR2 is SYDVKM. The CDR3 is 14 residues long. V shed 3 bases and J shed 9 bases, with 18 bases lying between them. CDR3 nucleotides: TGTGCCAGCAGTTTCCCCGGGACCCCTCTCGGGCAGTACTTC. Translating gives CASSFPGTPLGQYF.

V gene TRBV7-6 combines with J gene TRBJ2-2; possibly TRBD1 or TRBD2 for D (6 bases each). The CDR3 runs to 15 residues. V lost 6 bases, J lost 0 bases, and 11 bases lay in between. CDR1 and CDR2 (germline): SGHVS, FNYEAQ. CDR3 amino acids: CASRQGGTNTGELFF. The CDR3 DNA follows: TGTGCCAGCAGACAGGGAGGCACGAACACCGGGGAGCTGTTTTTT.

This rearrangement joins TRBV19 to TRBJ1-2; D might be TRBD1 (5 bases). Germline V lookup: CDR1 LNHDA, CDR2 SQIVND (reference sequence). This CDR3 is built from 11 residues. The V and J ends lost 5 bases and 7 bases respectively, with 8 bases between them. As DNA, the CDR3 is TGTGCCAGTAGTGAGGGGACTGGCTACACCTTC. This codes for CASSEGTGYTF.

The V and J genes are TRBV13 and TRBJ1-5, with D perhaps TRBD1 (6 bases). V gave up 2 bases and J gave up 7 bases, with 9 bases separating them. Germline values: CDR1 PRHDT, CDR2 FYEKMQ (reference sequence). The CDR3 has 13 amino acids. The CDR3 DNA sequence: TGTGCCAGCAGCTTACAGGGGCAGCAGCCCCAGCATTTT. It translates to CASSLQGQQPQHF.

The rearrangement links TRBV11-3 to TRBJ1-4; tentative D call: TRBD1 (5 bases). The CDR3 contains 14 residues. From germline, CDR1 is SGHNT and CDR2 YENEEA. V shed 5 bases and J shed 3 bases, with 10 bases lying between them. CDR3 sequence (DNA): TGTGCCAGCAGCACCTGGGACCCTAATGAAAAACTGTTTTTT. This translates into CASSTWDPNEKLFF.